This entry features one T cell receptor beta chain sequence. The donors were part of the approximately 120-subject validation cohort, which stood apart from the approximately 700-subject first cohort. Germline assignment: CDR1 ENHRY and CDR2 SYGVKD. V was trimmed by 6 bases and J by 6 bases, leaving 16 bases between them. The CDR3 is made up of 14 amino acids. The sample is drawn from a study of cytomegalovirus exposure and HLA in healthy donors. Clones were read by immunoSEQ multiplex PCR, and TCRdb kept only the in-frame ones, dropping some. This table holds approximately 150,000 clones, approximately 90% found once.

Sequencing was carried out using PBMCs. The chain is built from TRBV10-3 and TRBJ2-3; D possibly corresponds to TRBD1 (6 bases). The clonotype was recovered from a man younger than 35 in good health and CMV-seronegative. The DNA of the CDR3 is TGTGCCATCAGCACAGGGCGGAACGGGGATACGCAGTATTTT. This translates into CAISTGRNGDTQYF.